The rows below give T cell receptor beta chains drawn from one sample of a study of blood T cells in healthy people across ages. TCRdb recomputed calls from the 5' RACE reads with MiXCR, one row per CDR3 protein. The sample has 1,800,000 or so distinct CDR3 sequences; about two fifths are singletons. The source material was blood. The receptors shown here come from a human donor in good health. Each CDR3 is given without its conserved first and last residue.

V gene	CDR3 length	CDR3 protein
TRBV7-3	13	ASSLTGRGSGGYT
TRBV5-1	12	ASSPRRGTDTQY
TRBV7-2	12	ASSLGRGDYGYT
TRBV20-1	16	SATLAGYQPFSTDTQY
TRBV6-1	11	ASTSGAYNEQF
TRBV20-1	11	SATTGLGEKLF
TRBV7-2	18	ASSQIRVLAGARSYNEQF
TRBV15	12	ATSRAGQIYEQY
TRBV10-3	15	AISGPGGLAGDNEQF
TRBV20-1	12	SALDRRSNQPQH
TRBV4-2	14	ASSQETGRTNYGYT
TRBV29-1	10	SVEDKEIGYT
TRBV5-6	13	ASSLYQLPRQPQH
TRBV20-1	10	SAPGVPGEQY
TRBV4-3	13	ASSQDGQGEETQY
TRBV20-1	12	SAPPELATDTQY
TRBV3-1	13	ASSQVNSINYGYT
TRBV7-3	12	ASSPSARGYGYT
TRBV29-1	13	SVVEESKFSYEQY
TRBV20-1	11	SANQGGNYGYT
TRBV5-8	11	ASILDSHDEQF
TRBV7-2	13	ASSLSGGNRDEQF
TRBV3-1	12	ASSHTGGSGELF
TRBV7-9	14	ASSPRTGHQPYEQY
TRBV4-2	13	ASSHVWQGDSPLH